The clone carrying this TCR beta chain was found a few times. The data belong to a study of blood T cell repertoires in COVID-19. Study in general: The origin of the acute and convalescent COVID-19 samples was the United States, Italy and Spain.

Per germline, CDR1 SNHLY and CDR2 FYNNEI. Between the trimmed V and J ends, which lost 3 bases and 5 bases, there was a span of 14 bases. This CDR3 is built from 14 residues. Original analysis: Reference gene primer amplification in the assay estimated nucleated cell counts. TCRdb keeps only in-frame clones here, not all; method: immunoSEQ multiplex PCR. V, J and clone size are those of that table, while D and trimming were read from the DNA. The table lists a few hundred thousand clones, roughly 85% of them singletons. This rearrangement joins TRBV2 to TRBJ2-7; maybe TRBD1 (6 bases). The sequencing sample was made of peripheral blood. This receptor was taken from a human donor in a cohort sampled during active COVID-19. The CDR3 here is CASSDFRDKDEQYF. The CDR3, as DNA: TGTGCCAGCAGTGACTTCCGGGACAAGGACGAGCAGTACTTC.